The present T cell receptor beta chain was sequenced within a study of Graves' ophthalmopathy and Graves' hyperthyroidism. V trimming: 5 bases; J trimming: 2 bases; junction bases outside the gene matches: 8. This CDR3 comprises 15 residues. Germline loops: CDR1 MNHNS, CDR2 SASEGT. Amplified TCR beta CDR3 regions were obtained using RNA transcripts as template. Second-round multiplex PCR came after a first-round RT-PCR that employed HTBI primers. TCRdb independently ran MiXCR on the multiplex PCR reads; one entry per CDR3 protein. The sample shows roughly 600,000 distinct CDR3 sequences, 35% to 40% of them seen only once. Hyperthyroidism patients, aged 18 to 65, were newly diagnosed, under 2 months' duration.

The chain couples TRBV6-1 to TRBJ2-7, with 8 bases identical to TRBD2. Sequencing was carried out using peripheral blood or thyroid tissue (not recorded which). The source is an adult man with Graves' hyperthyroidism. Here the CDR3 DNA reads TGTGCCAGCAGTTACGTTCCGGGGGGGCCCTACGAGCAGTACTTC. Translation gives CASSYVPGGPYEQYF.